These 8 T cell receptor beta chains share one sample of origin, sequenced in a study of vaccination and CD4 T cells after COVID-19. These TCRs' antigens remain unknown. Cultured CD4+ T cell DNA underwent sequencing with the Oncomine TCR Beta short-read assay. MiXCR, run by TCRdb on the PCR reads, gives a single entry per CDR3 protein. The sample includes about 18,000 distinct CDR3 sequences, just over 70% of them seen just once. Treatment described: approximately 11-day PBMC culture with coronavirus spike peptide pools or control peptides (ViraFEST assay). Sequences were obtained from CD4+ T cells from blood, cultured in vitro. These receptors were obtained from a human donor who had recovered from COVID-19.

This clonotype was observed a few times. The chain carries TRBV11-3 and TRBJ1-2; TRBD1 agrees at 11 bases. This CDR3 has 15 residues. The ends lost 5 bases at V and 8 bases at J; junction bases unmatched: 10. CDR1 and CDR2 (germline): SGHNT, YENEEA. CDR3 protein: CASSPVPDRGQGYTF. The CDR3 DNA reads TGTGCCAGCAGCCCTGTCCCGGACAGGGGGCAAGGCTACACCTTC.

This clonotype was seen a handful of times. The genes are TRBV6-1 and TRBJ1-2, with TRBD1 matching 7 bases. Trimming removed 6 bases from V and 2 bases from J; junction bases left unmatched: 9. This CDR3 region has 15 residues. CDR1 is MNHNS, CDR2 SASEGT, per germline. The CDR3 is CASREGQLHNYGYTF. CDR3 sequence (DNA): TGTGCCAGCAGGGAGGGACAGCTCCACAACTATGGCTACACCTTC.

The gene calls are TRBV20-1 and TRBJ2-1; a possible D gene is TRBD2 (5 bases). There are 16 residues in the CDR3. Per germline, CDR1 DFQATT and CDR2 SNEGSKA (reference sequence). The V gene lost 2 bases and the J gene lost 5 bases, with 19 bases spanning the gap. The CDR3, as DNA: TGCAGTGCTAGAATCCTCGTGGGAGCGTCTAACAATGAGCAGTTCTTC. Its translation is CSARILVGASNNEQFF.

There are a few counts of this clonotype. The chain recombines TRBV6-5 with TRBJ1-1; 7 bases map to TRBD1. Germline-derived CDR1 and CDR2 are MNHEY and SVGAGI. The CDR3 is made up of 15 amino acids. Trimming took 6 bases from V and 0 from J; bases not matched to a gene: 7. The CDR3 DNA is TGTGCCAGCAGCTACGGACAGGCTCTGAACACTGAAGCTTTCTTT. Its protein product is CASSYGQALNTEAFF.

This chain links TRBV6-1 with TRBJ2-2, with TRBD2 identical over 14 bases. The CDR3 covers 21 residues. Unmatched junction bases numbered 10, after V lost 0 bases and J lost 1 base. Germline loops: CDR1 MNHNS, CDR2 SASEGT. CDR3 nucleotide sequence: TGTGCCAGCAGTGAAGCGCTTCAGGGACTAGCGGGGGTATTGAACACCGGGGAGCTGTTTTTT. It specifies CASSEALQGLAGVLNTGELFF.

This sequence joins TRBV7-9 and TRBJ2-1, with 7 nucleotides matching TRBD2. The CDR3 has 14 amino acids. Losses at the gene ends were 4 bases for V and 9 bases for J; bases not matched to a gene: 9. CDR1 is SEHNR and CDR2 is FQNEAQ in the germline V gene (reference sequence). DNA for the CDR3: TGTGCCAGCAGCTATCAAAGGACTAGTCCTGAGCAGTTCTTC. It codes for CASSYQRTSPEQFF.

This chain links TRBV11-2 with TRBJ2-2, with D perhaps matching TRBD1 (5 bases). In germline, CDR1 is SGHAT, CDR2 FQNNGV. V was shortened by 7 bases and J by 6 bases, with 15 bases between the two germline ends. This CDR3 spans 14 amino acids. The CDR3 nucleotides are TGTGCCAGCACCCTCAGGGCCTTCGCCGGGGAGCTGTTTTTT. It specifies CASTLRAFAGELFF.

This chain's CDR3 is CASSRQGYEQYF. As DNA, the CDR3 is TGTGCCAGCAGCCGACAGGGTTACGAGCAGTACTTC. The chain is built from TRBV14 and TRBJ2-7; 7 nucleotides agree with TRBD1. Germline lookup yields CDR1 SGHDN and CDR2 FVKESK. The CDR3 is 12 residues long. Germline trimming cut 4 bases from V and 4 bases from J; bases unmatched to any gene: 1.